Listed below are T cell receptor beta chains from one sample, sequenced in a study of T-cell reconstitution after alpha-beta-depleted transplantation in children. TCRdb independently ran MiXCR on the PCR reads; one entry per CDR3 protein. The data show hundreds of thousands of distinct CDR3 sequences, 10% to 15% seen once. The source was PBMCs, collected before TCRalphabeta/CD19-depleted stem cell transplant. The origin of the receptors is a girl aged 2-15 years with congenital amegakaryocytic thrombocytopenia, due to receive a stem cell transplant. Both conserved end residues are part of each CDR3. D genes are given only for firm matches. Not all rows give a size; the values are once, few, many and, for expanded clones, a class.

CDR3	DNA	D	V	J	size
CASSPSWSGSHNEQFF	TGTGCCAGCAGCCCCAGTTGGAGCGGGAGTCACAATGAGCAGTTCTTC	TRBD2	TRBV27	TRBJ2-1	NA
CASTGLVSFRSYNEQFF	TGTGCCTCAACGGGACTAGTTAGTTTTCGCTCCTACAATGAGCAGTTCTTC	TRBD2	TRBV7-9	TRBJ2-1	NA
CASQDPDRVLEQYF	TGTGCCAGCCAGGACCCGGACAGGGTTCTGGAGCAGTACTTC	TRBD1	TRBV7-8	TRBJ2-7	few
CASSLYQVGNTIYF	TGTGCCAGCAGTTTATATCAGGTTGGAAACACCATATATTTT	NA	TRBV28	TRBJ1-3	many
CAIRWGPRSYNEQFF	TGTGCCATCAGATGGGGTCCACGCTCCTACAATGAGCAGTTCTTC	NA	TRBV10-3	TRBJ2-1	few
CASSLVPSGRGQETQYF	TGCGCCAGCAGCTTGGTTCCTAGCGGGAGAGGACAAGAGACCCAGTACTTC	TRBD2	TRBV5-1	TRBJ2-5	many
CSADLVAGGVGNEQFF	TGCAGTGCTGACCTGGTAGCGGGAGGGGTAGGGAATGAGCAGTTCTTC	TRBD2	TRBV20-1	TRBJ2-1	NA
CASSRGPLGANVLTF	TGTGCCAGCAGTAGAGGGCCTTTAGGGGCCAACGTCCTGACTTTC	NA	TRBV12-3/TRBV12-4	TRBJ2-6	NA
CAISESRQGGDNEQFF	TGTGCCATCAGTGAGTCAAGACAGGGGGGAGACAATGAGCAGTTCTTC	TRBD1	TRBV10-3	TRBJ2-1	many
CASSIQTGVHEQYF	TGTGCCAGTAGTATACAGACAGGGGTCCACGAGCAGTACTTC	TRBD1	TRBV19	TRBJ2-7	few
CATSRNRDEAFF	TGTGCCACCAGCAGAAACAGGGATGAAGCTTTCTTT	NA	TRBV15	TRBJ1-1	NA
CSVAGDWYGYTF	TGCAGCGTTGCGGGGGATTGGTATGGCTACACCTTC	NA	TRBV29-1	TRBJ1-2	few
CGGSRQGSYGYTF	TGTGGGGGCTCAAGACAGGGCTCCTATGGCTACACCTTC	TRBD1	TRBV2	TRBJ1-2	NA
CSAPQEGAADTQYF	TGCAGTGCTCCCCAGGAGGGGGCCGCAGATACGCAGTATTTT	NA	TRBV20-1	TRBJ2-3	NA
CASSFLDRERYGYTF	TGTGCCAGCAGTTTTCTGGACAGGGAGAGGTATGGCTACACCTTC	TRBD1	TRBV28	TRBJ1-2	NA
CSALGVAGQETQYF	TGCAGTGCTCTTGGGGTGGCAGGGCAAGAGACCCAGTACTTC	NA	TRBV20-1	TRBJ2-5	NA
CASSLRQGVNSPLHF	TGTGCCAGCAGCTTACGACAGGGAGTTAATTCACCCCTCCACTTT	TRBD1	TRBV7-6	TRBJ1-6	few
CSGRGTSGSNEQFF	TGCAGCGGTCGGGGGACTAGCGGGAGCAATGAGCAGTTCTTC	TRBD2	TRBV29-1	TRBJ2-1	many
CASTNSLAKNIQYF	TGTGCCAGCACTAATTCCCTAGCCAAAAACATTCAGTACTTC	NA	TRBV6-1	TRBJ2-4	few
CSVRRLAGGTEQYF	TGCAGTGTCAGAAGGCTAGCGGGAGGGACCGAGCAGTACTTC	TRBD2	TRBV20-1	TRBJ2-7	few
CASSPPFPGTANTGELFF	TGTGCCAGCTCACCACCGTTTCCTGGCACCGCGAACACCGGGGAGCTGTTTTTT	NA	TRBV18	TRBJ2-2	few
CASSQGLAAYEQYF	TGTGCCAGCAGCCAAGGACTAGCGGCCTACGAGCAGTACTTC	TRBD2	TRBV3-1	TRBJ2-7	many
CSFSPTISYNEQFF	TGCAGCTTCTCCCCGACCATCTCCTACAATGAGCAGTTCTTC	NA	TRBV29-1	TRBJ2-1	many
CAISETQGHGNTDTQYF	TGTGCCATCAGTGAGACACAGGGGCATGGAAACACAGATACGCAGTATTTT	TRBD1	TRBV10-3	TRBJ2-3	NA
CASSPRTSIETQYF	TGCGCCAGCAGCCCCCGGACTAGCATCGAGACCCAGTACTTC	TRBD2	TRBV5-1	TRBJ2-5	many
CASSQALQGEIGETQYF	TGCGCCAGCAGCCAAGCACTGCAGGGCGAGATTGGAGAGACCCAGTACTTC	NA	TRBV4-1	TRBJ2-5	many
CCAREFRGRGGTEAFF	TGCTGTGCTAGAGAGTTTCGTGGCAGGGGGGGAACTGAAGCTTTCTTT	TRBD1	TRBV20-1	TRBJ1-1	NA
CASSYPSPREQYF	TGTGCCAGCAGTTACCCTAGCCCGCGGGAGCAGTACTTC	NA	TRBV28	TRBJ2-7	NA
CSVGAGGAKNGYTF	TGCAGCGTTGGGGCAGGGGGCGCGAAAAATGGCTACACCTTC	TRBD1	TRBV29-1	TRBJ1-2	many
CASSLVPPGNTEAFF	TGCGCCAGCAGCTTGGTTCCTCCAGGCAACACTGAAGCTTTCTTT	NA	TRBV5-1	TRBJ1-1	many
CASSSPLAGAYEQYF	TGCGCCAGCAGCTCCCCCCTAGCGGGAGCCTACGAGCAGTACTTC	TRBD2	TRBV5-1	TRBJ2-7	NA
CAISEQGRYEQYF	TGTGCCATCAGTGAACAGGGAAGATACGAGCAGTACTTC	NA	TRBV10-3	TRBJ2-7	many
CASRRLAVTDTQCF	TGTGCCAGCAGGAGACTAGCGGTCACAGATACGCAGTGTTTT	TRBD2	TRBV5-5	TRBJ2-3	NA
CASSRRPLGYGYTF	TGCGCCAGCAGTCGCCGGCCGTTGGGCTATGGCTACACCTTC	NA	TRBV5-1	TRBJ1-2	many
CASSLAWDRGYEQYF	TGCGCCAGCAGCTTGGCGTGGGACAGGGGCTACGAGCAGTACTTC	TRBD1	TRBV5-1	TRBJ2-7	many
CAWSVDVGTGTYEQYF	TGTGCCTGGAGTGTAGACGTGGGGACTGGAACCTACGAGCAGTACTTC	NA	TRBV30	TRBJ2-7	many
CSARDSGGRLPFYEQYF	TGCAGTGCTAGAGATTCTGGAGGGAGATTACCTTTCTACGAGCAGTACTTC	NA	TRBV20-1	TRBJ2-7	few
CASSLQPSNTEAFF	TGTGCCAGCAGCTTACAACCGAGCAACACTGAAGCTTTCTTT	NA	TRBV7-3	TRBJ1-1	NA
CASTQQGNTIYF	TGTGCCAGCACACAGCAAGGAAACACCATATATTTT	NA	TRBV25-1	TRBJ1-3	many
CASSVAGVYYNEQFF	TGTGCCAGCAGCGTAGCAGGGGTCTACTACAATGAGCAGTTCTTC	NA	TRBV9	TRBJ2-1	many
CASREDSNTGELFF	TGCGCCAGCAGAGAGGACAGTAACACCGGGGAGCTGTTTTTT	NA	TRBV5-1	TRBJ2-2	few
CASSPLGTSGDTGELFF	TGCGCCAGCAGCCCACTGGGGACTAGCGGGGACACCGGGGAGCTGTTTTTT	TRBD2	TRBV5-1	TRBJ2-2	few
CASSPTLQGTGDTQYF	TGCGCCAGCAGCCCCACCCTACAGGGAACGGGAGATACGCAGTATTTT	NA	TRBV5-1	TRBJ2-3	NA
CASSQKIAPGELFF	TGTGCCAGCAGTCAAAAGATCGCTCCCGGGGAGCTGTTTTTT	NA	TRBV12-3/TRBV12-4	TRBJ2-2	few
CASSLWTLNSYEQYF	TGTGCCAGCAGCTTGTGGACCTTGAACTCCTACGAGCAGTACTTC	NA	TRBV7-8	TRBJ2-7	NA
CSARNIQRTTDTQYF	TGCAGTGCTAGAAATATCCAGCGGACCACAGATACGCAGTATTTT	NA	TRBV20-1	TRBJ2-3	NA
CACELGPPLYEQYF	TGCGCCTGCGAACTGGGACCCCCGCTCTACGAGCAGTACTTC	NA	TRBV10-2	TRBJ2-7	many
CASSPQGPLNQPQHF	TGTGCCAGCAGCCCCCAGGGGCCCCTCAATCAGCCCCAGCATTTT	NA	TRBV4-2	TRBJ1-5	many
CASNVTSGVGCQFF	TGTGCCAGCAACGTGACTAGCGGGGTAGGGTGCCAGTTCTTC	TRBD2	TRBV5-5	TRBJ2-1	few
CASSLDGQGEFSEQFF	TGCGCCAGCAGCCTGGATGGGCAGGGTGAATTCAGTGAGCAGTTCTTC	NA	TRBV5-1	TRBJ2-1	few
CAITKTGPNYGYTF	TGTGCCATCACTAAGACAGGCCCAAACTATGGCTACACCTTC	NA	TRBV10-3	TRBJ1-2	NA